This TCR beta chain came from a study of T cell repertoires in cytomegalovirus infection. Study overall: CMV epitopes used comprised recently identified HLA-C-restricted ones and well-studied HLA-B-restricted ones. Public signatures in TCR beta pointed to CMV infection and matching HLA type.

Via MiXCR, TCRdb re-called the reads, giving one row per CDR3 protein. The sample lists 300,000 to 400,000 distinct CDR3 sequences; under 35% were seen once. Study-level points and caveats: The ex vivo response was dominated by HLA-C-restricted CMV-specific TCR beta clonotypes. Carriers of CMV plus the relevant HLA were identified by cumulative public TCR beta family frequency.

About this clonotype: What it recognizes is unknown. Mismatch with germline at one junction end may stem from a read error.

This clonotype originated in a human donor in good health (CMV status not recorded). Some clones in this sample may be carry-over from other donors' samples. Sequences were derived from cultured PBMCs, sampled from culture after CMV antigen stimulation.

The CDR3 loop reads CAWSSTLNGGF. CDR3 sequence (DNA): TGTGCCTGGAGTTCTACTCTCAACGGCGGTTTT. V gene TRBV30 combines with J gene TRBJ2-3; the D is unclear. The CDR3 is 11 residues long. CDR1 is GTSNPN and CDR2 is SVGIG in the germline V gene (reference sequence).